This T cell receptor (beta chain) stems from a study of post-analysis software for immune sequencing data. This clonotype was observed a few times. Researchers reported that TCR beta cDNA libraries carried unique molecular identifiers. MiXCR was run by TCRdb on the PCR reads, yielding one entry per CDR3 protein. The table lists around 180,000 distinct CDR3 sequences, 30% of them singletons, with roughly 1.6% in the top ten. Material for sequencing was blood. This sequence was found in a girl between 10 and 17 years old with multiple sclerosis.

The chain's CDR3 is CASSYTGLEGYTF. As DNA, the CDR3 is TGTGCCAGCAGTTACACAGGGCTGGAGGGCTACACCTTC. The V gene is TRBV2, the J gene TRBJ1-2, with D possibly TRBD1 on 6 matching bases. The CDR3 loop spans 13 amino acids. The germline CDR1 and CDR2 sequences are SNHLY and FYNNEI. V lost 5 bases, J lost 8 bases, and 15 bases lay in between.